A single sample is the source of the 14 T cell receptor beta chains below, sequenced in a study of cytomegalovirus exposure and HLA in healthy donors. The primer mix had 60 Vbeta and 13 Jbeta primers. Produced via immunoSEQ multiplex PCR; TCRdb's table is partial and in-frame only. The sample has around 180,000 clones, almost 85% seen once; the top ten hold around 5%. Input material: PBMCs. These receptors came from a girl between 10 and 17 years old in good health and CMV-seropositive.

The chain recombines TRBV6-5 with TRBJ2-7; 10 bases are shared with TRBD1. The CDR3 covers 15 residues. V lost 5 bases, J lost 2 bases, and 6 bases stayed unmatched. CDR1 and CDR2 from the germline V gene are MNHEY and SVGAGI. CDR3 amino acids: CASSPRTGGTYEQYF. DNA for the CDR3: TGTGCCAGCAGTCCAAGGACAGGGGGGACCTACGAGCAGTACTTC.

The CDR3, as DNA: TGTGCCAGCAGCCCGGGGACAGGGCTCACCACTGAAGCTTTCTTT. Amino acid sequence: CASSPGTGLTTEAFF. This chain connects TRBV7-9 to TRBJ1-1; the match to TRBD1 covers 9 bases. CDR3 size: 15 residues. V gave up 5 bases and J gave up 4 bases; unmatched junction bases: 8. The germline gives CDR1 SEHNR, CDR2 FQNEAQ (reference sequence).

The chain is built from TRBV7-8 and TRBJ1-5; possible D gene TRBD1, 5 bases. Germline CDR1 SGHVS, CDR2 FQNEAQ. There are 16 residues in the CDR3. Trimming cost V 7 bases and J 1 base, with 17 bases left between them. The CDR3 is CASTMGGGESNQPQHF. The CDR3 DNA follows: TGTGCCAGCACCATGGGGGGTGGGGAGAGCAATCAGCCCCAGCATTTT. The full variable domain, rest sourced from reference TRBV7-8 and TRBJ1-5, is GAGVSQSPRYKVAKRGQDVALRCDPISGHVSLFWYQQALGQGPEFLTYFQNEAQLDKSGLPSDRFFAERPEGSVSTLKIQRTQQEDSAVYLCASTMGGGESNQPQHFGDGTRLSIL.

This clone was seen once. The genes are TRBV9 and TRBJ2-1; D perhaps matches TRBD1 (6 bases). Germline assignment: CDR1 SGDLS and CDR2 YYNGEE. V was pared by 0 bases and J by 6 bases, with 16 bases between. The CDR3 runs to 16 residues. The CDR3 DNA sequence: TGTGCCAGCAGCGTAGGCCCCAGGGGTTACTTCAATGAGCAGTTCTTC. The encoded protein is CASSVGPRGYFNEQFF.

This clone came up a few times. The chain recombines TRBV5-1 with TRBJ2-7; D is unresolved. The CDR3 consists of 13 residues. The germline V gene encodes CDR1 SGHRS and CDR2 YFSETQ. V lost 4 bases and J 4 bases, leaving 12 bases between the germline ends. The CDR3 is CASSPETPYEQYF. The CDR3 DNA sequence: TGCGCCAGCAGCCCCGAAACACCTTACGAGCAGTACTTC.

The V and J genes are TRBV4-2 and TRBJ2-2; D gene uncertain. CDR1 is LGHNA, CDR2 YNFKEQ, per germline. The CDR3 runs 12 residues. V lost 5 bases, J lost 4 bases, and 5 bases lay in between. Written as DNA, the CDR3 is TGTGCCAGCAGCTTAGCCACCGGGGAGCTGTTTTTT. It is translated as CASSLATGELFF.

This sequence joins TRBV30 and TRBJ1-2; 7 nucleotides line up with TRBD1. This CDR3 spans 14 amino acids. With 2 bases clipped from V and 2 bases from J, the junction kept 5 bases outside the gene matches. The germline V gene encodes CDR1 GTSNPN and CDR2 SVGIG (reference sequence). The DNA of the CDR3 is TGTGCCTGGAGTCGGGACAGAATAAACTATGGCTACACCTTC. This codes for CAWSRDRINYGYTF.

The chain uses TRBV27 and TRBJ1-1; the match to TRBD1 covers 8 bases. Germline values: CDR1 MNHEY, CDR2 SMNVEV (reference sequence). The CDR3 totals 11 residues. Trimming removed 2 bases from V and 11 bases from J; junction bases left unmatched: 1. The DNA of the CDR3 is TGTGCCAGCAGTTTAGGGGACAGGGCTTTCTTT. Translation: CASSLGDRAFF.

This clone was seen once. In nucleotides, the CDR3 is TGTGCCAGCAGCTTAGATGGGAGGGGGGGTAACAATGAGCAGTTCTTC. It translates to CASSLDGRGGNNEQFF. V is TRBV11-3 and J is TRBJ2-1, with D perhaps TRBD2 (7 bases). Trimming left V 0 bases short and J 5 bases short, with 14 bases between. CDR3 size: 16 residues. Germline V gives CDR1 SGHNT, CDR2 YENEEA.

The rearrangement joins TRBV9 to TRBJ1-2; tentatively, D is TRBD1 (5 bases). This CDR3 spans 11 amino acids. From germline, CDR1 is SGDLS and CDR2 YYNGEE. V shed 3 bases and J shed 5 bases, with 5 bases lying between them. The CDR3 sequence is CASSEGYGYTF. CDR3 nucleotides: TGTGCCAGCAGCGAGGGGTATGGCTACACCTTC. The full variable domain, in which reference TRBV9 and TRBJ1-2 provide the parts outside the CDR3, is DSGVTQTPKHLITATGQRVTLRCSPRSGDLSVYWYQQSLDQGLQFLIQYYNGEERAKGNILERFSAQQFPDLHSELNLSSLELGDSALYFCASSEGYGYTFGSGTRLTVV.

The rearrangement uses TRBV28 and TRBJ1-1; TRBD1 aligns across 8 bases. The germline V gene has CDR1 MDHEN and CDR2 SYDVKM. The CDR3 is 16 residues long. V lost 6 bases to trimming and J lost 7 bases; unmatched junction nucleotides: 16. CDR3 loop: CASSREDLTGVNEAFF. CDR3 DNA: TGTGCCAGCAGCCGGGAGGACCTGACAGGGGTCAATGAAGCTTTCTTT.

This chain connects TRBV7-6 to TRBJ2-2; D is possibly TRBD1 (5 bases). The germline V gene has CDR1 SGHVS and CDR2 FNYEAQ. Trimming removed 1 base from V and 0 bases from J, with 6 bases in between. The CDR3 extends over 15 amino acids. This CDR3 is CASSLDRTNTGELFF. The DNA of the CDR3 is TGTGCCAGCAGCTTAGACAGGACGAACACCGGGGAGCTGTTTTTT.

This clone came up once. The CDR3: CASSPRTPETQYF. In DNA, the CDR3 is TGCGCCAGCAGCCCCCGGACTCCGGAGACCCAGTACTTC. V usage is TRBV4-1 and J usage is TRBJ2-5; possibly TRBD2 for D (5 bases). V was clipped by 4 bases and J by 5 bases, with 11 bases between them. Germline CDR1 and CDR2: MGHRA and YSYEKL. CDR3 size: 13 residues.

The CDR3 sequence is CASSLGHQVNEQFF. The DNA of the CDR3 is TGTGCCAGCAGCTTAGGGCACCAGGTCAATGAGCAGTTCTTC. The chain couples TRBV11-2 to TRBJ2-1; D gene ambiguous. Germline loops: CDR1 SGHAT, CDR2 FQNNGV. The CDR3 loop spans 14 amino acids. Trimming removed 1 base at V and 6 bases at J, with 10 bases between.